The 20 T cell receptor beta chains below come from one sample, sequenced in a study of breast tumors, draining lymph nodes, adjacent tissues. TCRdb ran MiXCR on the multiplex PCR reads and lists one entry per CDR3 protein. In the table there are 45,000 to 60,000 distinct CDR3 sequences, roughly 23% of which are singletons. The sample taken for sequencing was breast tumor tissue. The receptors shown here come from a female donor with breast cancer. Some clones in this sample may be carry-over from other donors' samples.

The table lists this clonotype with many counts. One end of the junction is discordant with germline, which a read error may explain. The chain couples TRBV4-1 to TRBJ1-5; D remains unclear. CDR3 size: 13 residues. Germline CDR1 and CDR2: MGHRA and YSYEKL. As DNA, the CDR3 is TGCGCCAGCAGCCAAGAGATAGAGAGTGCAAGGGATTTT. This gives the protein CASSQEIESARDF.

The chain employs TRBV5-5 and TRBJ2-7, with D unresolved. Deletions cut 7 bases from V and 0 bases from J, with 17 bases between. From germline, CDR1 is SGHKS and CDR2 YYEKEE (reference sequence). CDR3 length: 15 amino acids. This CDR3 is CASQQWSPSSYEQYF. CDR3 in DNA: TGTGCCAGCCAGCAGTGGAGCCCCAGCTCCTACGAGCAGTACTTC.

This sequence joins TRBV28 and TRBJ2-2, with D hard to call. The CDR3 sequence is 13 residues long. Looked up from germline, CDR1 is MDHEN and CDR2 is SYDVKM. V lost 5 bases and J 7 bases, leaving 11 bases between the germline ends. CDR3 loop: CASSLVGNGELFF. In nucleotides, the CDR3 is TGTGCCAGCAGTCTTGTAGGGAACGGGGAGCTGTTTTTT. Full variable domain (rest looked up from reference TRBV28 and TRBJ2-2): DVKVTQSSRYLVKRTGEKVFLECVQDMDHENMFWYRQDPGLGLRLIYFSYDVKMKEKGDIPEGYSVSREKKERFSLILESASTNQTSMYLCASSLVGNGELFFGEGSRLTVL.

This clonotype showed up many times. V gene TRBV7-2 combines with J gene TRBJ2-7, with D possibly TRBD2 on 7 matching bases. Germline CDR1 SGHTA, CDR2 FQGNSA. The germline V and J ends were trimmed by 1 base and 4 bases, with 14 bases remaining between them. The CDR3 length is 15 residues. The CDR3 nucleotides read TGTGCCAGCAGCTTAGGAGACGGGGGGCTGTACGAGCAGTACTTC. It codes for CASSLGDGGLYEQYF.

This clonotype was observed at least ten times. V is TRBV7-9 and J is TRBJ2-7, with 11 bases identical to TRBD2. V shed 11 bases, J shed 6 bases, and the junction held 6 bases outside the gene matches. Germline CDR1 reads SEHNR; CDR2 reads FQNEAQ (reference sequence). This CDR3 is 12 amino acids long. The CDR3 sequence: CASIGLAGEQYF. CDR3 coding DNA: TGTGCCTCCATCGGACTAGCGGGCGAGCAGTACTTC.

With regard to this clonotype: A read error may account for a junction end that differs from germline. This chain joins TRBV19 and TRBJ2-7; D is possibly TRBD2 (5 bases). The CDR3 has 15 residues. Germline V gene data show CDR1 as LNHDA and CDR2 as SQIVND (reference sequence). Written as DNA, the CDR3 is TGTGCCAGTAGCCGAGAGGGATATAGCTCCTACGAGCAGTGCTTC. Its translation is CASSREGYSSYEQCF.

There are many counts of this clonotype. This chain uses TRBV6-4 with TRBJ2-3; possibly TRBD1 for D (5 bases). This CDR3 comprises 14 residues. Germline loops: CDR1 MRHNA, CDR2 SNTAGT. Trimming shortened V by 6 bases and J by 3 bases, and 13 bases separated the two germline ends. The chain's CDR3 is CASSAGLGTDTQYF. CDR3 bases: TGTGCCAGCAGCGCAGGGTTAGGAACAGATACGCAGTATTTT.

In regard to this clonotype: This is likely a read error, given that the CDR3 carries no conserved phenylalanine or tryptophan at its end. The rearrangement uses TRBV7-9 and TRBJ1-2, with D perhaps TRBD1 (5 bases). Trimming pared 1 base from V and 8 bases from J, leaving 8 bases between. Germline CDR1 is SEHNR and CDR2 is FQNEAQ (reference sequence). CDR3 length equals 12 residues. In DNA, the CDR3 is TGTGCCAGCAGCTTAGGGGGCTACGGCTACACCTCC. This translates into CASSLGGYGYTS.

The sample holds many counts of this clonotype. The V gene is TRBV6-5, the J gene TRBJ1-6; D not resolved. CDR3 length: 16 amino acids. The V gene's germline CDR1 is MNHEY and CDR2 SVGAGI. V lost 2 bases and J 6 bases, leaving 14 bases between the germline ends. The CDR3 sequence: CASSYETLRFNSPLHF. For the CDR3, the DNA is TGTGCCAGCAGTTACGAGACCCTACGCTTTAATTCACCCCTCCACTTT.

The chain combines TRBV19 with TRBJ2-5; D possibly corresponds to TRBD2 (5 bases). This CDR3 contains 13 residues. The ends were cut back, 1 base at V and 5 bases at J, with 8 bases in the middle. In germline, CDR1 is LNHDA, CDR2 SQIVND (reference sequence). The DNA of the CDR3 is TGTGCCAGTAGTATAGCAGGCGGGGAGACCCAGTACTTC. This translates into CASSIAGGETQYF.

For this clonotype: A single base separates this from a much larger clone, so it may be a read error. The chain couples TRBV6-1 to TRBJ1-5; possibly TRBD1 for D (5 bases). Germline-derived CDR1 and CDR2 are MNHNS and SASEGT. This CDR3 contains 14 residues. In DNA, the CDR3 is TGTGCCAGCAGGGAGACCTGGGGCAATCAGCACCAGCATTTT. Protein: CASRETWGNQHQHF.

This clonotype was observed at least ten times. This chain uses TRBV6-1 with TRBJ1-5; no reliable D call. V was clipped by 4 bases and J by 0 bases, with 10 bases between them. Germline loops: CDR1 MNHNS, CDR2 SASEGT. This CDR3 is built from 15 residues. The CDR3 here is CASSVRIYSNQPQHF. The CDR3 DNA reads as TGTGCCAGCAGTGTTAGGATATATAGCAATCAGCCCCAGCATTTT.

Many counts were recorded for this clonotype. The chain couples TRBV5-5 to TRBJ2-3, with D unclear. The germline gives CDR1 SGHKS, CDR2 YYEKEE (reference sequence). The V gene lost 0 bases and the J gene lost 9 bases, with 14 bases spanning the gap. This CDR3 region has 14 residues. CDR3 sequence (DNA): TGTGCCAGCAGCTTGGACAAATCCCGCTTCACGCAGTATTTT. Translating it yields CASSLDKSRFTQYF.

The J gene is TRBJ2-3, the V gene TRBV11-2; D uncertain. The V gene's germline CDR1 is SGHAT and CDR2 FQNNGV. V lost 3 bases and J 2 bases, leaving 9 bases between the germline ends. The CDR3 has 14 residues. The CDR3 here is CASSFPSSTDTQYF. Here the CDR3 DNA reads TGTGCCAGCAGCTTCCCCTCTTCCACAGATACGCAGTATTTT.

The chain carries TRBV7-8 and TRBJ2-1; 10 bases are a match to TRBD2. The V gene's germline CDR1 is SGHVS and CDR2 FQNEAQ. The CDR3 has 18 residues. V lost 5 bases to trimming and J lost 5 bases; unmatched junction nucleotides: 15. CDR3 protein: CASSLLSSLAGQNNEQFF. For the CDR3, the DNA is TGTGCCAGCAGCCTCTTATCGTCACTAGCGGGACAGAACAATGAGCAGTTCTTC.

This clonotype was detected a few times. The V gene is TRBV11-2, the J gene TRBJ2-1; perhaps TRBD2 as D (5 bases). V was cut by 4 bases and J by 0 bases, with 13 bases left in between. The V gene's germline CDR1 is SGHAT and CDR2 FQNNGV. This CDR3 spans 16 amino acids. The CDR3 region is CASSSRADSSYNEQFF. The CDR3 nucleotides are TGTGCCAGCAGCTCCAGAGCGGATAGCTCCTACAATGAGCAGTTCTTC.

Only a few counts were recorded for this clonotype. V usage is TRBV5-1 and J usage is TRBJ2-1, with 7 bases matching TRBD1. The junction had 5 bases not matched to a gene; V was cut back by 3 bases and J by 2 bases. The CDR3 has 15 residues. Per germline, CDR1 SGHRS and CDR2 YFSETQ. The CDR3 nucleotides are TGCGCCAGCAGCTCGTACAGGGGCCCCTACAATGAGCAGTTCTTC. Translating gives CASSSYRGPYNEQFF.

To note about this clonotype: This may stem from a read error, because a much larger clone lies one nucleotide away. V gene TRBV2 combines with J gene TRBJ1-2; 7 bases are shared with TRBD1. J was trimmed by 4 bases and V by 6 bases; bases with no gene match: 5. This CDR3 has 13 residues. Germline V gene sequence: CDR1 SNHLY, CDR2 FYNNEI. Written as DNA, the CDR3 is TGTGCCAGCAGGGGACAGTGCTTCTATGGCTACACCTTC. This sequence encodes CASRGQCFYGYTF.

Concerning this clonotype itself: A junction end diverges from the germline sequence, so it may reflect a read error. The V and J genes are TRBV7-2 and TRBJ1-2, with 7 bases identical to TRBD1. Germline V CDR1 and CDR2: SGHTA, FQGNSA. The CDR3 runs to 14 residues. CDR3 in amino acids: CAGSRDREVYGYTF. CDR3 nucleotide sequence: TGTGCCGGCAGCAGAGACAGGGAGGTCTATGGCTACACCTTC.

In its sample, this clonotype was seen many times. The chain combines TRBV9 with TRBJ2-1; no firm D call. The CDR3 totals 13 residues. Germline V lookup: CDR1 SGDLS, CDR2 YYNGEE. V dropped 2 bases and J dropped 6 bases, with 9 bases sitting between them. The CDR3 loop reads CASSVMGGNEQFF. CDR3 sequence (DNA): TGTGCCAGCAGCGTTATGGGCGGCAATGAGCAGTTCTTC.